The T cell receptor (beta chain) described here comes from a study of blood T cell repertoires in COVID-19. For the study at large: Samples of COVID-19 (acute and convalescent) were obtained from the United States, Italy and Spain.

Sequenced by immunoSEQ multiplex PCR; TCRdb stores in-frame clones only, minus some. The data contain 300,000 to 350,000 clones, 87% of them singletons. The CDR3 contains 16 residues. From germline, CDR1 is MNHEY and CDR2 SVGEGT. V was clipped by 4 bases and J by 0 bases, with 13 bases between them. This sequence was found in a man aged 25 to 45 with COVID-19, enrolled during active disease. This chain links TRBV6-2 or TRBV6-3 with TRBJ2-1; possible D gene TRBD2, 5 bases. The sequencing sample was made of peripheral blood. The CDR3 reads CASSSLDFSSYNEQFF. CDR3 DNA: TGTGCCAGCAGTTCCTTGGACTTTAGCTCCTACAATGAGCAGTTCTTC.